This TCR beta chain was identified in a study of T cells in Graves' hyperthyroidism and ophthalmopathy. Study observations and caveats: Separating ophthalmopathy from stable hyperthyroidism was achieved by a 13 V-J model. Blood shared most expanded thyroid clonotypes above 0.001.

CDR1 is DFQATT and CDR2 is SNEGSKA in the germline V gene (reference sequence). The ends were cut back, 0 bases at V and 7 bases at J, with 16 bases in the middle. This CDR3 is 15 amino acids long. Concerning this clonotype itself: Antigen specificity is unknown.

The source material, RNA transcripts, was used to amplify TCR beta CDR3 regions. First-round RT-PCR of the TCR CDR3 relied on the HTBI primer set. TCRdb processed the multiplex PCR reads anew with MiXCR; each CDR3 protein has one entry. Among hundreds of thousands of distinct CDR3 sequences, about 20% were seen once, and the ten largest hold approximately 48%. Clinical symptoms, serum thyroxine and TRAb, thyroid ultrasound and orbital computed tomography together formed the diagnostic basis. This sample holds PBMCs from 10 ml fresh peripheral blood. The receptor was isolated from a middle-aged man with Graves' ophthalmopathy. The chain recombines TRBV20-1 with TRBJ2-1, with D tentatively TRBD2 (5 bases). Sequenced material: blood. The CDR3 nucleotides read TGCAGTGCTAGAGATATTAGGACTCTAGGGAATGAGCAGTTCTTC. The encoded protein is CSARDIRTLGNEQFF.